This T cell receptor (beta chain) was captured in a study of blood T cell repertoires in COVID-19. The wider study: Researchers got acute and convalescent COVID-19 samples from the United States, Italy and Spain. From T cells, B-cell-depleted T cells, or PBMCs came the material, which was cDNA or gDNA.

Authors' analysis steps: Estimation of nucleated cell counts was performed using reference gene primer amplification. Assay: immunoSEQ multiplex PCR; the TCRdb copy retains only in-frame clones and omits some. V and J calls and clone size are given by that table; D and trimming were obtained from the DNA. This sample has 55,000 to 70,000 clones, with around nine tenths found just once. Germline loops: CDR1 LNHDA, CDR2 SQIVND (reference sequence). V dropped 1 base and J dropped 0 bases, with 12 bases sitting between them. This CDR3 comprises 16 residues. Sequencing used peripheral blood. The clonotype originates from a woman aged 45-59 years with active or convalescent COVID-19. The rearrangement joins TRBV19 to TRBJ2-5, with no clear D. Here the CDR3 reads CASSIAPTVDQETQYF. The CDR3 nucleotides are TGTGCCAGTAGTATAGCCCCTACCGTGGACCAAGAGACCCAGTACTTC.